These T cell receptor beta chains were read from a single sample in a study of blood T cell repertoires in COVID-19. The assay was immunoSEQ multiplex PCR, and TCRdb's table has in-frame clones only and misses some. Among 90,000 to 120,000 clones, about 79% were seen once, and the ten largest hold approximately 3.6%. The material sequenced was peripheral blood. These receptors were collected from a woman of 80 years or more with active or convalescent COVID-19. CDR3s include the opening cysteine and the closing phenylalanine or tryptophan. D genes are given only for firm matches. Size tells how often a clone was seen (once, few, many) or the class of an expanded clone, and some rows leave it out.

d_gene	v_gene	j_gene	abundance	CDR3aa	CDR3nt
TRBD1	TRBV7-6	TRBJ2-3	NA	CASSLAGQGVDTQYF	TGTGCCAGCAGCTTAGCGGGGCAGGGGGTAGATACGCAGTATTTT
TRBD2	TRBV5-1	TRBJ2-7	NA	CASSPRGGRSGEQYF	TGCGCCAGCAGCCCGCGGGGGGGGCGGTCGGGCGAGCAGTACTTC
NA	TRBV19	TRBJ1-6	NA	CASSIVGGVNSPLHF	TGTGCCAGTAGTATAGTTGGAGGGGTCAATTCACCCCTCCACTTT
NA	TRBV19	TRBJ1-5	NA	CASRPEGGVGQPQHF	TGTGCCAGTAGGCCCGAAGGGGGAGTGGGACAGCCCCAGCATTTT
NA	TRBV19	TRBJ1-6	NA	CASSIGSNSPLHF	TGTGCCAGTAGTATAGGGAGTAATTCACCCCTCCACTTT
NA	TRBV24-1	TRBJ2-3	NA	CATSVGPSTDTQYF	TGTGCCACCAGTGTTGGCCCCAGCACAGATACGCAGTATTTT
NA	TRBV30	TRBJ2-7	NA	CAWLGREGQYF	TGTGCCTGGCTGGGCAGGGAAGGCCAGTACTTC
NA	TRBV9	TRBJ1-1	NA	CASSVQGRTEAFF	TGTGCCAGCAGCGTACAGGGCAGAACTGAAGCTTTCTTT
NA	TRBV29-1	TRBJ1-3	once	CSAEGQGNTIYF	TGCAGCGCGGAGGGGCAAGGAAACACCATATATTTT
TRBD1	TRBV20-1	TRBJ1-2	NA	CSAGTGGSYTF	TGCAGTGCTGGGACAGGGGGCAGCTACACCTTC
TRBD1	TRBV5-6	TRBJ1-2	NA	CASSPWDRGGYGYTF	TGTGCCAGCAGCCCATGGGACAGGGGAGGCTATGGCTACACCTTC
TRBD1	TRBV2	TRBJ1-4	NA	CASSGLDRGRANEKLFF	TGTGCCAGCAGTGGACTTGACAGGGGGAGAGCTAATGAAAAACTGTTTTTT
NA	TRBV5-8	TRBJ1-1	NA	CASSLARTVSAFF	TGTGCCAGCAGCTTGGCCCGGACAGTCTCAGCTTTCTTT
TRBD1	TRBV2	TRBJ1-5	NA	CASSADREYQPQHF	TGTGCCAGCAGCGCAGACAGGGAGTATCAGCCCCAGCATTTT
TRBD1	TRBV7-3	TRBJ2-1	NA	CASSRQGADEQFF	TGTGCCAGCAGCCGACAGGGGGCGGATGAGCAGTTCTTC